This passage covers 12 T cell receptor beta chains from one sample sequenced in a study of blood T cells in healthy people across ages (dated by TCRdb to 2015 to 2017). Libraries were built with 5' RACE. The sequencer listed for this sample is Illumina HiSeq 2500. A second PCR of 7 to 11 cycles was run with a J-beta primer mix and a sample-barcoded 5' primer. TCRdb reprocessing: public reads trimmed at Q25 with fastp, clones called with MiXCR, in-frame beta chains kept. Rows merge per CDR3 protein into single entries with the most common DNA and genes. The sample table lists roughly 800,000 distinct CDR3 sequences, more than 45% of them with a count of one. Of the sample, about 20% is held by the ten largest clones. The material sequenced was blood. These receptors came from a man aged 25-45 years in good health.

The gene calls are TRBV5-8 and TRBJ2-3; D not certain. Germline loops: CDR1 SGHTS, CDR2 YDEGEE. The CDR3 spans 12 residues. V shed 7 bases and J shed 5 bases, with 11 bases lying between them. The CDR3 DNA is TGTGCCAGCGAGCTAGTTGTAGATACGCAGTATTTT. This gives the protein CASELVVDTQYF.

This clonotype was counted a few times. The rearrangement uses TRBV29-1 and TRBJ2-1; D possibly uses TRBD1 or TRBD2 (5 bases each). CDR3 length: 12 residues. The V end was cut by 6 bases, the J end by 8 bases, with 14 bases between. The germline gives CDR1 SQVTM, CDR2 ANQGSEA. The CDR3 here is CSVGVLADEQFF. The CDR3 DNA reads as TGCAGCGTGGGGGTTCTCGCTGATGAGCAGTTCTTC.

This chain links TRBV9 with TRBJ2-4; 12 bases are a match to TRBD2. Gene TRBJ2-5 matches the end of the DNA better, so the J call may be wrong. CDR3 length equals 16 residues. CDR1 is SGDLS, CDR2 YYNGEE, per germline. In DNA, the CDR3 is TGTGCCAGCAGCGTCGGGACTAGCGGGTTCCGGGAGACCCAGTACTTC. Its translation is CASSVGTSGFRETQYF.

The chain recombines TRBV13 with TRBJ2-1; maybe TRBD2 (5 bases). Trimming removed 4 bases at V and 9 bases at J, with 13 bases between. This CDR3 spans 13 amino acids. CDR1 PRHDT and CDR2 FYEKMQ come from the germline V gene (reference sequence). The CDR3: CASSSRIRGEQFF. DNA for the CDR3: TGTGCCAGCAGCTCCAGAATTCGGGGTGAGCAGTTCTTC.

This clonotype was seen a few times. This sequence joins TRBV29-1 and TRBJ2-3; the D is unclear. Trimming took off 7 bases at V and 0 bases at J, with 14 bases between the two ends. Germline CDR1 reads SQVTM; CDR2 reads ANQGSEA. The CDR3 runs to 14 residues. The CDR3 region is CSGWSLGSTDTQYF. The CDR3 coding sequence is TGCAGCGGTTGGTCCCTCGGAAGCACAGATACGCAGTATTTT.

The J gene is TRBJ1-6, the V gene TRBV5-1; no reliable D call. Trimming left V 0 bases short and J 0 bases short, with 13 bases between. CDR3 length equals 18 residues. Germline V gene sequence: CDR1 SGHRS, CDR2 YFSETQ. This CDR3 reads CASSLAPPTSSYNSPLHF. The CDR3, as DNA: TGCGCCAGCAGCTTGGCTCCGCCGACGAGCTCCTATAATTCACCCCTCCACTTT.

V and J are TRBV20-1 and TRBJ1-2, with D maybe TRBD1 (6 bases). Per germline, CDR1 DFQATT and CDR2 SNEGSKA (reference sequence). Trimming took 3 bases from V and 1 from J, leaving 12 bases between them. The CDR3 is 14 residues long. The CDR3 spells CSASPQGLNYGYTF. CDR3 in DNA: TGCAGTGCTAGCCCACAGGGACTTAACTATGGCTACACCTTC.

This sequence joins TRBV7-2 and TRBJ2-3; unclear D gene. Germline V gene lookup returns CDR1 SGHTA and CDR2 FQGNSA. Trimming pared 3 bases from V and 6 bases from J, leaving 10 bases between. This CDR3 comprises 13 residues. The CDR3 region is CASSLKPTDTQYF. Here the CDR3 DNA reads TGTGCCAGCAGCTTGAAACCCACGGATACGCAGTATTTT.

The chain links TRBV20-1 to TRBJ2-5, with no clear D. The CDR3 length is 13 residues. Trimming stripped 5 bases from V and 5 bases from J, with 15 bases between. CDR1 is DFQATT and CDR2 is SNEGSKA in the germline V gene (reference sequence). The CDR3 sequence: CSAPPRLWETQYF. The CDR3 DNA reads TGCAGTGCTCCCCCCCGTCTATGGGAGACCCAGTACTTC.

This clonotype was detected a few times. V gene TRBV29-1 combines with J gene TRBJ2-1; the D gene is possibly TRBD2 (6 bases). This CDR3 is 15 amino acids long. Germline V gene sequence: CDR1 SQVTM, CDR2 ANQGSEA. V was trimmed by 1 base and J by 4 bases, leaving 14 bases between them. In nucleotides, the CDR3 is TGCAGCGTTGAAGGGGGTGCGGGAAATTACAATGAGCAGTTCTTC. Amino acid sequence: CSVEGGAGNYNEQFF.

Here the CDR3 DNA reads TGCAGTGCTAGAGGCAGCGGGGCATCCTCCTACGAGCAGTACTTC. Its translation is CSARGSGASSYEQYF. The chain carries TRBV20-1 and TRBJ2-7; 7 nucleotides line up with TRBD2. J lost 0 bases, V lost 1 base, and 6 bases had no gene match. CDR1 is DFQATT, CDR2 SNEGSKA, per germline (reference sequence). The CDR3 covers 15 residues.

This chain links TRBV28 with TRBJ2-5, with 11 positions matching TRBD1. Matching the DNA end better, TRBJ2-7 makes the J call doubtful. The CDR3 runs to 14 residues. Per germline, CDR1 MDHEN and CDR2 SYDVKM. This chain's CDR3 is CASRWTGGLYEQYF. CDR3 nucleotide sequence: TGTGCCAGCAGGTGGACAGGGGGCTTATACGAGCAGTACTTC.